This note documents a single T cell receptor (beta chain) sequence. The antigen is undetermined. These data come from a study of cytomegalovirus exposure and HLA in healthy donors. Broader study findings: Cytomegalovirus-associated TCR beta chains were listed, numbering some 180.

The PCR made use of 60 Vbeta and 13 Jbeta primers. TCRdb's copy holds only in-frame clones and misses some; the assay was immunoSEQ multiplex PCR. The sample carries around 150,000 clones, 65% to 70% recorded once. The length of the CDR3 is 13 residues. V lost 1 base and J 7 bases, leaving 10 bases between the germline ends. Germline V gene lookup returns CDR1 SGHTA and CDR2 FQGNSA. Sequencing was done on a sample of PBMCs. This receptor was taken from a woman aged 18-29 years in good health and CMV-seropositive. The genes are TRBV7-2 and TRBJ1-2, with D unresolved. This CDR3 is CASSLVFASGYTF. As DNA, the CDR3 is TGTGCCAGCAGCTTAGTTTTTGCCAGTGGCTACACCTTC.